Presented here are 14 T cell receptor beta chains from one specimen sequenced in a study of T cell repertoires in cytomegalovirus infection. Their recognized antigens are unknown. TCRdb called the reads again in MiXCR, with one record for every CDR3 protein. The sample includes 650,000 to 850,000 distinct CDR3 sequences, about 27% of them seen just once. Sequenced material: cultured CD8+ T cells from PBMCs, taken from culture after CMV antigen stimulation. The receptors stem from a human donor in good health (CMV status not recorded). Some clones in this sample may be carry-over from other donors' samples.

This chain uses TRBV7-4 with TRBJ1-5; possibly TRBD1 for D (5 bases). The CDR3 is 14 residues long. Looked up from germline, CDR1 is SGHVT and CDR2 is SQSDAQ. Trimming cost V 7 bases and J 6 bases, with 16 bases left between them. The CDR3 bases are TGTGCCAGCATCCCGGGGGGGGTAAGTCAGCCCCAGCATTTT. Amino acid sequence: CASIPGGVSQPQHF.

This clonotype was observed at least ten times. This chain links TRBV7-2 with TRBJ1-2; D is uncertain. Germline V gives CDR1 SGHTA, CDR2 FQGNSA. V lost 1 base and J lost 2, with 8 bases in between. The CDR3 consists of 14 residues. The CDR3 DNA reads TGTGCCAGCAGCTTAGATCAGCTGAACTATGGCTACACCTTC. This encodes CASSLDQLNYGYTF.

In the case of this clonotype: The junction and the germline gene differ at one end; a read error may be behind it. The gene calls are TRBV2 and TRBJ1-4, with a weak D call TRBD1 (6 bases). Looked up from germline, CDR1 is SNHLY and CDR2 is FYNNEI. The CDR3 consists of 10 residues. The CDR3 region is CASAGTQKSF. In DNA, the CDR3 is TGTGCCAGCGCCGGGACACAAAAGTCGTTT.

At least ten counts were recorded for this clonotype. The chain carries TRBV12-3 or TRBV12-4 and TRBJ2-7, with D perhaps matching TRBD2 (5 bases). V lost 6 bases and J lost 1, with 7 bases in between. This CDR3 spans 12 amino acids. Here the CDR3 reads CASRSGSYEQYF. The CDR3 nucleotides read TGTGCCAGCAGGAGCGGTTCCTACGAGCAGTACTTC.

A few counts support this clonotype. The V gene is TRBV5-4, the J gene TRBJ1-4; the D gene is possibly TRBD1 (5 bases). Trimming cost V 4 bases and J 8 bases, with 18 bases left between them. The CDR3 loop spans 15 amino acids. Germline assignment: CDR1 SGHNT and CDR2 YYREEE (reference sequence). The CDR3: CASSQGAGLEEKLFF. The CDR3 DNA reads as TGTGCCAGCAGCCAGGGTGCGGGTTTAGAAGAAAAACTGTTTTTT. The full variable domain, rest sourced from reference TRBV5-4 and TRBJ1-4, is ETGVTQSPTHLIKTRGQQVTLRCSSQSGHNTVSWYQQALGQGPQFIFQYYREEENGRGNFPPRFSGLQFPNYSSELNVNALELDDSALYLCASSQGAGLEEKLFFGSGTQLSVL.

This clonotype was observed a few times. The chain is built from TRBV27 and TRBJ2-7, with unresolved D. V gave up 3 bases and J gave up 9 bases, with 21 bases separating them. CDR3 size: 15 residues. In germline, CDR1 is MNHEY, CDR2 SMNVEV (reference sequence). The CDR3 DNA reads TGTGCCAGCAGTTTTTCGGCCGGACGGACCTCTGTGCAGTACGTC. It is translated as CASSFSAGRTSVQYV.

This sequence joins TRBV4-1 and TRBJ2-7; D is ambiguous. Between the trimmed V and J ends, which lost 2 bases and 0 bases, there was a span of 14 bases. The CDR3 loop spans 16 amino acids. In germline, CDR1 is MGHRA, CDR2 YSYEKL. The CDR3: CASSQLVTGSSYEQYF. CDR3 nucleotide sequence: TGCGCCAGCAGCCAACTCGTGACGGGTAGCTCCTACGAGCAGTACTTC.

V is TRBV12-3 or TRBV12-4 and J is TRBJ2-7; 7 nucleotides match TRBD1. Losses at the gene ends were 6 bases for V and 5 bases for J; bases not matched to a gene: 7. The CDR3 extends over 13 amino acids. The DNA of the CDR3 is TGTGCCAGCAGCCAGGGACAGCGCCACGAGCAGTACTTC. Translating gives CASSQGQRHEQYF.

This clonotype was counted a few times. The chain carries TRBV7-9 and TRBJ2-1, with no clear D. Germline CDR1 SEHNR, CDR2 FQNEAQ (reference sequence). V lost 1 base and J lost 7, with 14 bases in between. CDR3 length equals 15 residues. This CDR3 reads CASSLGRPPVNEQFF. For the CDR3, the DNA is TGTGCCAGCAGCTTAGGCCGCCCACCAGTTAATGAGCAGTTCTTC.

The DNA for the CDR3 is TGTGCCAGCAGCCCTGGGGAAGGGCATGAGCAGTTCTTC. This codes for CASSPGEGHEQFF. The chain is built from TRBV12-3 or TRBV12-4 and TRBJ2-1; D ambiguous. V gave up 6 bases and J gave up 8 bases, with 14 bases separating them. The CDR3 sequence is 13 residues long.

DNA for the CDR3: TGTGCCTTGAGGGGACAGGGGGCCGGGGAGCTGTTTTTT. This encodes CALRGQGAGELFF. V usage is TRBV2 and J usage is TRBJ2-2; 11 bases are shared with TRBD1. V shed 11 bases and J 6 bases; nucleotides not matched to a gene: 5. Germline V gene data show CDR1 as SNHLY and CDR2 as FYNNEI. The CDR3 loop spans 13 amino acids.

V and J are TRBV6-1 and TRBJ2-2; TRBD1 aligns across 11 bases. CDR3 length: 15 amino acids. CDR1 and CDR2 from the germline V gene are MNHNS and SASEGT. J was trimmed by 4 bases and V by 7 bases; bases with no gene match: 5. The chain's CDR3 is CASTGQGASTGELFF. CDR3 DNA sequence: TGTGCCAGCACCGGACAGGGGGCGAGCACCGGGGAGCTGTTTTTT.

The chain recombines TRBV7-8 with TRBJ2-7; D gene ambiguous. Germline V gives CDR1 SGHVS, CDR2 FQNEAQ. The CDR3 has 13 residues. Between the trimmed V and J ends, which lost 5 bases and 2 bases, there was a span of 10 bases. The CDR3 DNA reads as TGTGCCAGCAGCGAGGCAGCCACCTACGAGCAGTACGTC. This codes for CASSEAATYEQYV.

This clonotype came up a few times. No DNA is shown, since the ends of the CDR3 on it are uncertain; the CDR3 is the one TCRdb lists. The chain employs TRBV7-5 and TRBJ2-7; TRBD1, the D gene given by the table, was not confirmed from the DNA. TRBV7-5 is assigned pseudogene status. The length of the CDR3 is 17 amino acids, counting both ends. The CDR3 loop is CISVPEASWQGATEQYV.